This entry features one T cell receptor (beta chain) sequence. Its antigen remains undetermined. Base qualities are not at hand, and no much larger clone is one base apart. The data are from a study of T-cell reconstitution after alpha-beta-depleted transplantation in children (dated by TCRdb to 2016 to 2018). Some background on the complete study: Using TCR repertoire profiling, the study quantitatively followed how T-cell immune reconstitution unfolded in children after TCRalphabeta/CD19-depleted allogeneic hematopoietic cell transplantation. General findings and caveats noted by the study authors: Over the following months the frequencies of hyperexpanded clones went down, and after one year T-cell counts and TCRbeta diversity were mostly credited to newly produced T cells. The high TCRbeta diversity at day 60 in some patients was ascribed to recipient T cells and intrathymic progenitors that had survived conditioning. Apparently early alphabetaT-cell count recovery about two months after transplant reportedly relied on only several hundred rapidly expanded clones derived from non-depleted graft cells.

Preparation of the library involved PCR. The listed sequencing device is Illumina HiSeq 2500. TCR libraries were prepared with molecular barcoding, using unique molecular identifiers to normalize TCRbeta repertoire quantification. The public reads were reprocessed in TCRdb via fastp at Q25 and MiXCR, keeping in-frame beta chains. Each entry is one CDR3 protein sequence, shown with its most common DNA and genes. This sample holds around 420,000 distinct CDR3 sequences; around 15% were observed only once. 25% to 30% of the sample goes to the ten largest clones. Trimming takes 5 bases off V and 4 bases off J; junction bases not matched to a gene: 10. The CDR3 has 15 amino acids, counting the end cysteine and phenylalanine. Only CDR3 DNA is held: 45 bases, read in frame from base 1. The meaning of the sample's treatment or condition label: allogeneic hematopoietic cell transplantation with graft depleted of TCRalphabeta T cells and CD19 B cells. Transplant recipients were children who received TCRalphabeta/CD19-depleted allogeneic hematopoietic cell grafts.

The chain links TRBV12-3 or TRBV12-4 with TRBJ2-7; a stretch of 8 junction bases matches TRBD2. The specimen was PBMCs, mostly from graft donor cells, collected 360 days after TCRalphabeta/CD19-depleted stem cell transplant. The clonotype was recovered from a boy in the first two years of life who had a stem cell transplant for Wiskott-Aldrich syndrome, so the T cells may come from the graft donor. The CDR3 is CASSREGRGRYEQYF. The DNA reads as follows: TGTGCCAGCAGTCGGGAGGGACGGGGTCGTTACGAGCAGTACTTC.